A single sample is the source of the 8 T cell receptor beta chains below, sequenced in a study of shared clonotypes between healthy human individuals. This table comes from immunoSEQ multiplex PCR, and its TCRdb copy is limited to in-frame clones, with some not included. This table has 1,400,000 or so clones, 97% to 99% appearing once. The sequencing input was naive CD4+ T cells sorted from blood. Subset here: CD45RA+ positively selected. The origin of the receptors is a man aged 30-40 years in good health.

The J gene is TRBJ1-2, the V gene TRBV5-1, with D perhaps matching TRBD1 (5 bases). Trimming pared 0 bases from V and 2 bases from J, leaving 20 bases between. The germline gives CDR1 SGHRS, CDR2 YFSETQ. The CDR3 runs 18 residues. CDR3 nucleotides: TGCGCCAGCAGCTTGGGTCTCCTGTCCAGGGCCGAGAACTATGGCTACACCTTC. It encodes CASSLGLLSRAENYGYTF.

CDR3: CASSTHTYEQYF. The CDR3 DNA is TGTGCCAGTAGTACGCATACCTACGAGCAGTACTTC. This chain connects TRBV19 to TRBJ2-7; D ambiguous. V was clipped by 4 bases and J by 2 bases, with 6 bases between them. This CDR3 comprises 12 residues. Germline V CDR1 and CDR2: LNHDA, SQIVND (reference sequence).

The chain carries TRBV5-1 and TRBJ2-5, with 9 nucleotides matching TRBD1. The J segment lost 2 bases and the V segment lost 4 bases, leaving 3 bases of the junction unmatched. The CDR3 length is 14 residues. Germline lookup yields CDR1 SGHRS and CDR2 YFSETQ. Here the CDR3 reads CASSRDRAQETQYF. As DNA, the CDR3 is TGCGCCAGCAGCAGGGACAGGGCTCAAGAGACCCAGTACTTC.

This clone was picked up one time. The chain combines TRBV5-1 with TRBJ1-2; TRBD1 agrees at 8 bases. This CDR3 has 14 amino acids. The V segment lost 2 bases and the J segment 5 bases; nucleotides outside the gene matches: 5. CDR1 is SGHRS, CDR2 YFSETQ, per germline. CDR3 protein: CASSFGTGIYGYTF. For the CDR3, the DNA is TGCGCCAGCAGCTTCGGGACAGGAATTTATGGCTACACCTTC.

The V gene is TRBV27, the J gene TRBJ2-3; D remains ambiguous. Looked up from germline, CDR1 is MNHEY and CDR2 is SMNVEV (reference sequence). Trimming pared 3 bases from V and 4 bases from J, leaving 11 bases between. The CDR3 extends over 14 amino acids. The CDR3 DNA is TGTGCCAGCAGTTTTCGGCCCTTCCCAGATACGCAGTATTTT. Translating it yields CASSFRPFPDTQYF.

The chain joins TRBV7-2 to TRBJ2-4; D is perhaps TRBD2 (6 bases). The CDR3 totals 16 residues. CDR1 is SGHTA, CDR2 FQGNSA, per germline. Deletions cut 5 bases from V and 5 bases from J, with 19 bases between. The CDR3 DNA reads TGTGCCAGCAGCCCACCGGGACTCCCGGGGGAAAACATTCAGTACTTC. Translated: CASSPPGLPGENIQYF.

The chain employs TRBV7-8 and TRBJ1-2; D possibly corresponds to TRBD1 (5 bases). CDR3 length equals 14 residues. With 6 bases removed from V and 4 bases from J, the gap between germline ends came to 15 bases. The germline gives CDR1 SGHVS, CDR2 FQNEAQ. In nucleotides, the CDR3 is TGTGCCAGCAGTCCATTAGTGGGGACCTATGGCTACACCTTC. It encodes CASSPLVGTYGYTF.

V gene TRBV9 combines with J gene TRBJ1-3; D not certain. From germline, CDR1 is SGDLS and CDR2 YYNGEE. V was pared by 4 bases and J by 6 bases, with 14 bases between. CDR3 length: 14 amino acids. The CDR3 DNA reads as TGTGCCAGCAGCCCTCGGAGCAGGACAAACACCATATATTTT. This codes for CASSPRSRTNTIYF. The whole variable domain, remainder taken from reference TRBV9 and TRBJ1-3, is DSGVTQTPKHLITATGQRVTLRCSPRSGDLSVYWYQQSLDQGLQFLIQYYNGEERAKGNILERFSAQQFPDLHSELNLSSLELGDSALYFCASSPRSRTNTIYFGEGSWLTVV.